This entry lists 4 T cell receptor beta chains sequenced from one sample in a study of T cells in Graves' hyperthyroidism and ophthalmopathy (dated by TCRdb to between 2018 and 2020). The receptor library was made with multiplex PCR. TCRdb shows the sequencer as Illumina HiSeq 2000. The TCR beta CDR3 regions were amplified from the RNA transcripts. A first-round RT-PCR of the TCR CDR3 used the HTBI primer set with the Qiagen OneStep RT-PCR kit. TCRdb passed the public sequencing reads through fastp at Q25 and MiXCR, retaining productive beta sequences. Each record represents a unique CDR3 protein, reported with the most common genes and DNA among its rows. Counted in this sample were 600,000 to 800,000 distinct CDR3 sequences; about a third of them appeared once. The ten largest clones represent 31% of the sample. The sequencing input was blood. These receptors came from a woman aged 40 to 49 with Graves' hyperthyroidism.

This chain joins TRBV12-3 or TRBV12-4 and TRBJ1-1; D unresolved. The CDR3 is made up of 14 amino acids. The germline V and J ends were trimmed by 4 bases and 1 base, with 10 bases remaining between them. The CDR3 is CASSYEVANTEAFF. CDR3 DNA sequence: TGTGCCAGCAGTTACGAGGTGGCGAACACTGAAGCTTTCTTT.

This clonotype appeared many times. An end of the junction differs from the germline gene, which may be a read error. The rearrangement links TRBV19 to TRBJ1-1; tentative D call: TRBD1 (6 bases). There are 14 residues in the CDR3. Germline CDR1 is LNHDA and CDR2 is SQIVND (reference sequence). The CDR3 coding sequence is TGTGCCAGCAGTATTGGAGGGGGAAACACTGAAGCTTTCTTT. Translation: CASSIGGGNTEAFF.

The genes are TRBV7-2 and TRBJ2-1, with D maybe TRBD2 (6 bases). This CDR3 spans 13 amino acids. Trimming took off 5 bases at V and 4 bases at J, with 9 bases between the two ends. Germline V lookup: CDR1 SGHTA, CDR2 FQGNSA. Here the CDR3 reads CASSISGYNEQFF. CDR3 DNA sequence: TGTGCCAGCAGCATTAGCGGATACAATGAGCAGTTCTTC. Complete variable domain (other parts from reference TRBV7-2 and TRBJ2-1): GAGVSQSPSNKVTEKGKDVELRCDPISGHTALYWYRQSLGQGLEFLIYFQGNSAPDKSGLPSDRFSAERTGGSVSTLTIQRTQQEDSAVYLCASSISGYNEQFFGPGTRLTVL.

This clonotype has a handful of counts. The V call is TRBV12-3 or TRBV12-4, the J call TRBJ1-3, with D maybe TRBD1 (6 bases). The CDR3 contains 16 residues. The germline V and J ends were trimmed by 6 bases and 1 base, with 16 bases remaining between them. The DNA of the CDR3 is TGTGCCAGCAGCTGGTCAGGGGAATCGTCTGGAAACACCATATATTTT. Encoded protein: CASSWSGESSGNTIYF.